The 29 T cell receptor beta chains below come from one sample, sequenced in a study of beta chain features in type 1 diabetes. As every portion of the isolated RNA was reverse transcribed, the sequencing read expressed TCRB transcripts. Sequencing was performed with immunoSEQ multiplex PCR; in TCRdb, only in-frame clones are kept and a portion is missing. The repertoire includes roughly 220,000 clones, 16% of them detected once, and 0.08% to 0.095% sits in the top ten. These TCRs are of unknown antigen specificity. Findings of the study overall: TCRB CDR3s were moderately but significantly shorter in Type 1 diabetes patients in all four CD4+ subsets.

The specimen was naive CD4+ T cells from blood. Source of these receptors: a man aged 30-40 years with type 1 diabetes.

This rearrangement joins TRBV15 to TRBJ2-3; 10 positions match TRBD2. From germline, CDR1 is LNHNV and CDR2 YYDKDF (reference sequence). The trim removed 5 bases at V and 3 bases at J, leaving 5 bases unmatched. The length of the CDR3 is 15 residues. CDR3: CATSWSSGSTDTQYF. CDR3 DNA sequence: TGTGCCACCAGCTGGTCTAGCGGGAGTACAGATACGCAGTATTTT.

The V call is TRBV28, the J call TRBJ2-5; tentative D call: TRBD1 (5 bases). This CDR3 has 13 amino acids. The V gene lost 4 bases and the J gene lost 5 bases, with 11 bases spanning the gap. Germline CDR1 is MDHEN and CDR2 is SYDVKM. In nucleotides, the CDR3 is TGTGCCAGCAGTTACCAGGGCGACGAGACCCAGTACTTC. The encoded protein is CASSYQGDETQYF.

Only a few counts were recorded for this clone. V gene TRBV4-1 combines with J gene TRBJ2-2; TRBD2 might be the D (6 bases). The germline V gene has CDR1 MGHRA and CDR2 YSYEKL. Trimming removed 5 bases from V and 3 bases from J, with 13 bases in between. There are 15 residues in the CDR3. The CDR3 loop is CASSLRDSDTGELFF. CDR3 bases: TGCGCCAGCAGCTTGAGGGACTCCGACACCGGGGAGCTGTTTTTT.

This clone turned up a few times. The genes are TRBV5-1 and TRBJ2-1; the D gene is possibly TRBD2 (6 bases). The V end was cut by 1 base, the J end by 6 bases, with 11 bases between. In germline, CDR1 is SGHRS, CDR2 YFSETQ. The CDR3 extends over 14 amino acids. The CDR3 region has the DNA TGCGCCAGCAGCTTGAATCAGGGACTCAATGAGCAGTTCTTC. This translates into CASSLNQGLNEQFF. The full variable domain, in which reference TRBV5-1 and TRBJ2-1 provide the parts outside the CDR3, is KAGVTQTPRYLIKTRGQQVTLSCSPISGHRSVSWYQQTPGQGLQFLFEYFSETQRNKGNFPGRFSGRQFSNSRSEMNVSTLELGDSALYLCASSLNQGLNEQFFGPGTRLTVL.

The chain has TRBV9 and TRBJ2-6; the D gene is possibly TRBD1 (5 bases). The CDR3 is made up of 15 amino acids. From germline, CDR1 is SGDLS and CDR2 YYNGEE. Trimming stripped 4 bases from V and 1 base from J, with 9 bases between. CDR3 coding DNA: TGTGCCAGCAGCATACAGGTATCTGGGGCCAACGTCCTGACTTTC. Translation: CASSIQVSGANVLTF. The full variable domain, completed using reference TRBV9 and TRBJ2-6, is DSGVTQTPKHLITATGQRVTLRCSPRSGDLSVYWYQQSLDQGLQFLIQYYNGEERAKGNILERFSAQQFPDLHSELNLSSLELGDSALYFCASSIQVSGANVLTFGAGSRLTVL.

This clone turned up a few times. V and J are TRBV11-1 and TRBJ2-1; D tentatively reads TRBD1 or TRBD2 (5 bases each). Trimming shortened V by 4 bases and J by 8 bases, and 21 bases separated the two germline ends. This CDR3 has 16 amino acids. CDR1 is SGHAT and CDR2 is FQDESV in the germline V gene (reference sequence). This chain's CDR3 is CASSSGPGRSLDEQFF. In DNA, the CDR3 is TGTGCCAGCAGCTCTGGTCCGGGACGGTCTTTGGATGAGCAGTTCTTC.

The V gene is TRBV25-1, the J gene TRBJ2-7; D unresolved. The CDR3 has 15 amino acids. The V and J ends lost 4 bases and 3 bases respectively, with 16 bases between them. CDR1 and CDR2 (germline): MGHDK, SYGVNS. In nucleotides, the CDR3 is TGTGCCAGCAGTGGGGTATATAACCAATTCTACGAGCAGTACTTC. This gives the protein CASSGVYNQFYEQYF.

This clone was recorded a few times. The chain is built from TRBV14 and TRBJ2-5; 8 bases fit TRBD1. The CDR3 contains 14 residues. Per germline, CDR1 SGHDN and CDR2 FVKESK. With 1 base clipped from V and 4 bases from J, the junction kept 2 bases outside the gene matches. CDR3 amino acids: CASSQVGQGETQYF. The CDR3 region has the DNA TGTGCCAGCAGCCAAGTTGGACAGGGAGAGACCCAGTACTTC. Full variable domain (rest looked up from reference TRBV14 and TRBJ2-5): EAGVTQFPSHSVIEKGQTVTLRCDPISGHDNLYWYRRVMGKEIKFLLHFVKESKQDESGMPNNRFLAERTGGTYSTLKVQPAELEDSGVYFCASSQVGQGETQYFGPGTRLLVL.

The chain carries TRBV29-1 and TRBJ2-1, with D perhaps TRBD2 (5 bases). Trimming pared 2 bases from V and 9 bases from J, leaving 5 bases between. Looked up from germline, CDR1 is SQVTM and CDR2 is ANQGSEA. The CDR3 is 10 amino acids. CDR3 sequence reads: CSVETSEQFF. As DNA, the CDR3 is TGCAGCGTTGAAACTAGTGAGCAGTTCTTC.

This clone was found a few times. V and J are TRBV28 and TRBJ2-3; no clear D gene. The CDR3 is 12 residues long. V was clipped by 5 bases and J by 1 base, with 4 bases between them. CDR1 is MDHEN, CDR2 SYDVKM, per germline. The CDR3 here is CASSRRTDTQYF. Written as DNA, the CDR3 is TGTGCCAGCAGTCGCCGCACAGATACGCAGTATTTT.

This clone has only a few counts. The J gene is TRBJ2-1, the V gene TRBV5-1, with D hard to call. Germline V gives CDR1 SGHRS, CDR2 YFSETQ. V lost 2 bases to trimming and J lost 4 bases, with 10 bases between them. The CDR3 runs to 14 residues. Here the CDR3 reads CASSFGPSYNEQFF. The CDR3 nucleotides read TGCGCCAGCAGCTTCGGACCGAGTTACAATGAGCAGTTCTTC.

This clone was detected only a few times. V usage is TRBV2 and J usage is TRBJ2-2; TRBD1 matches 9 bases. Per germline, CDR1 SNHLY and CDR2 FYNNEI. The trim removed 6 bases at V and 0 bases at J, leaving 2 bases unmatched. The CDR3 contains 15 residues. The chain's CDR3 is CASSRQGANTGELFF. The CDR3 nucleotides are TGTGCCAGCAGCAGACAGGGGGCGAACACCGGGGAGCTGTTTTTT.

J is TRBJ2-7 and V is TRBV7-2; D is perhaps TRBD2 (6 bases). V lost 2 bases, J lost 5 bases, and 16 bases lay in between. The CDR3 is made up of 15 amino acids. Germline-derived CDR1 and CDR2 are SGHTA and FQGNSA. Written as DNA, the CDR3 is TGTGCCAGCAGCTTATATCCGGGGGTCATCGACGAGCAGTACTTC. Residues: CASSLYPGVIDEQYF.

CDR3 protein: CASSSVATNEKLFF. As DNA, the CDR3 is TGCGCCAGCAGCTCGGTGGCAACTAATGAAAAACTGTTTTTT. This chain joins TRBV5-1 and TRBJ1-4, with unresolved D. Germline CDR1 is SGHRS and CDR2 is YFSETQ. V shed 3 bases and J shed 0 bases, with 6 bases lying between them. This CDR3 comprises 14 residues.

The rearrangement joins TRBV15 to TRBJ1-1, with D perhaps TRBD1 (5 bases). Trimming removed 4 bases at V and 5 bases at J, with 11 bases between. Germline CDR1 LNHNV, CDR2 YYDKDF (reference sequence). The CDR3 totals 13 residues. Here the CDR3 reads CATSTRQNTEAFF. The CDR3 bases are TGTGCCACCAGCACCCGACAGAATACTGAAGCTTTCTTT.

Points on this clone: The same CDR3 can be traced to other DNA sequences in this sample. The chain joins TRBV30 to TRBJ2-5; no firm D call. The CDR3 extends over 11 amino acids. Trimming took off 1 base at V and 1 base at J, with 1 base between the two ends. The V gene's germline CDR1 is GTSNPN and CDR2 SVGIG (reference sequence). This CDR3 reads CAWSAQETQYF. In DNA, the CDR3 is TGTGCCTGGAGTGCCCAAGAGACCCAGTACTTC.

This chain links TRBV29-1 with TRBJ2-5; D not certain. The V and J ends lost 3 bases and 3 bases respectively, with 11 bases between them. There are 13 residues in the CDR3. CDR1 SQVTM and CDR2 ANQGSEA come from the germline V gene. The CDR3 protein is CSVDRRKKETQYF. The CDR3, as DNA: TGCAGCGTTGACCGCAGGAAGAAAGAGACCCAGTACTTC.

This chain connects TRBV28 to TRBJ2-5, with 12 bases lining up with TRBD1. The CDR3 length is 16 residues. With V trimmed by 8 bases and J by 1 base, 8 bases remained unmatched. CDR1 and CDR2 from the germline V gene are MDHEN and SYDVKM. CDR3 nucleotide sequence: TGTGCCAGCGGGACAGGGGGCGCGGTCGGCCAAGAGACCCAGTACTTC. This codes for CASGTGGAVGQETQYF.

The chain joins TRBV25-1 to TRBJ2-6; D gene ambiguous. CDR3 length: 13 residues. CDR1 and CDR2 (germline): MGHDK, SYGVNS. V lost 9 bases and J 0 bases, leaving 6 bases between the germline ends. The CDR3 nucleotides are TGTGCCAGTCTCCGCTCTGGGGCCAACGTCCTGACTTTC. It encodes CASLRSGANVLTF.

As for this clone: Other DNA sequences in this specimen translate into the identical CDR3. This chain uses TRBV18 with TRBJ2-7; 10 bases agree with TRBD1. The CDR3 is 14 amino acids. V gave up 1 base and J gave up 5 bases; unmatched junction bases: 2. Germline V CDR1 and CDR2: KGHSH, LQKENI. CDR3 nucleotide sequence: TGTGCCAGCTCACCACGGGACAGGGGCCACGAGCAGTACTTC. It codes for CASSPRDRGHEQYF.

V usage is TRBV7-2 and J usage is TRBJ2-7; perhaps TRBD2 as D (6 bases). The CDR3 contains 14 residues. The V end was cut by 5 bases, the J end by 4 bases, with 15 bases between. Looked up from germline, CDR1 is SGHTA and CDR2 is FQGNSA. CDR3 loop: CASSPDYWGYEQYF. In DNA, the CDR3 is TGTGCCAGCAGCCCGGACTACTGGGGGTACGAGCAGTACTTC. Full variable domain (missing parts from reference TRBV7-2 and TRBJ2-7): GAGVSQSPSNKVTEKGKDVELRCDPISGHTALYWYRQSLGQGLEFLIYFQGNSAPDKSGLPSDRFSAERTGGSVSTLTIQRTQQEDSAVYLCASSPDYWGYEQYFGPGTRLTVT.

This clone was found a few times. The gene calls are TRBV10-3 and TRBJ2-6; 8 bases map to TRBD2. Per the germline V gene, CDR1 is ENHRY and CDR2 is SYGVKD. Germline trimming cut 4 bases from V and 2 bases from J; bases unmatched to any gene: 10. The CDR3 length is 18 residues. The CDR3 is CAISARGAQQAGANVLTF. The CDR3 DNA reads TGTGCCATCAGTGCGCGGGGGGCGCAGCAAGCTGGGGCCAACGTCCTGACTTTC.

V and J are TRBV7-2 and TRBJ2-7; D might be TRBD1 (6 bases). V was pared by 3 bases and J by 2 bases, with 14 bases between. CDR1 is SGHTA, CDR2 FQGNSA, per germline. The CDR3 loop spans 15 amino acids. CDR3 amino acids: CASSFLGTPTYEQYF. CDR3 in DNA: TGTGCCAGCAGCTTCCTCGGGACACCAACCTACGAGCAGTACTTC.

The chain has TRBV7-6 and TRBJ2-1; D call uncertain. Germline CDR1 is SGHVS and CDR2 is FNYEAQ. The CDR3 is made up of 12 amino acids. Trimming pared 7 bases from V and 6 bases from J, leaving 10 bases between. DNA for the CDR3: TGTGCCAGCACCAATGTACCCAATGAGCAGTTCTTC. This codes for CASTNVPNEQFF.

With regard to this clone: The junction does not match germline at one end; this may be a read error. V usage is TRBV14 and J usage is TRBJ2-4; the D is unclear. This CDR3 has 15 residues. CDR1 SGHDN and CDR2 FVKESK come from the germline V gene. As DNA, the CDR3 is TGTGCCAGCAGCCAAGTGACCTGGGCCAGAAACATTCAGTACTTC. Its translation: CASSQVTWARNIQYF.

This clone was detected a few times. The CDR3 protein is CAWSAPGLPKNIQYF. The CDR3 DNA follows: TGTGCCTGGAGTGCTCCGGGACTGCCCAAAAACATTCAGTACTTC. The V gene is TRBV30, the J gene TRBJ2-4, with D possibly TRBD2 on 6 matching bases. Germline CDR1 is GTSNPN and CDR2 is SVGIG (reference sequence). The CDR3 length is 15 residues. V was trimmed by 1 base and J by 2 bases, leaving 12 bases between them.

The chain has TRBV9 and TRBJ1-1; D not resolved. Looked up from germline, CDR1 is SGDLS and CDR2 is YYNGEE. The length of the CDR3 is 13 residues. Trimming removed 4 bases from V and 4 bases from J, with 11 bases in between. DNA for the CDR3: TGTGCCAGCAGCCCCTCGTGGGGCACTGAAGCTTTCTTT. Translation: CASSPSWGTEAFF. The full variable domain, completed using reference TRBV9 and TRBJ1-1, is DSGVTQTPKHLITATGQRVTLRCSPRSGDLSVYWYQQSLDQGLQFLIQYYNGEERAKGNILERFSAQQFPDLHSELNLSSLELGDSALYFCASSPSWGTEAFFGQGTRLTVV.

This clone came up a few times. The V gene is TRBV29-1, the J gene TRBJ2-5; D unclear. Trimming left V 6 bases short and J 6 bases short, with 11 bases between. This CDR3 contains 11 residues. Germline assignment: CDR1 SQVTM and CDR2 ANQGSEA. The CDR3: CSVIEGKTQYF. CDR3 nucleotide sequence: TGCAGCGTAATCGAAGGGAAGACCCAGTACTTC.

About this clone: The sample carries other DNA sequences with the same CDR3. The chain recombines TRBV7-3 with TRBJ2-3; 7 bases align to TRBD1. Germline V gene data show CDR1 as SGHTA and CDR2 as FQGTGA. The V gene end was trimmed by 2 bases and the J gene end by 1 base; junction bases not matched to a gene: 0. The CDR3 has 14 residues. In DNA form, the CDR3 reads TGTGCCAGCAGCTTAGGGACAGGCACAGATACGCAGTATTTT. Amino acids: CASSLGTGTDTQYF.